The 17 T cell receptor beta chains below were found in one sample sequenced in a study of OX40 agonist ivuxolimab in advanced cancers. Method: immunoSEQ multiplex PCR; TCRdb's copy keeps in-frame clones and lacks some. The table records 9,500 to 12,000 clones, 86% of them present only once. The sequencing here drew on CD4+ or CD8+ T cells sorted from blood, taken in a trial of the OX40 agonist ivuxolimab. The source of these receptors is an adult with an advanced solid tumor such as melanoma, head and neck, liver or kidney cancer.

This chain links TRBV4-3 with TRBJ2-3, with D unclear. V lost 0 bases and J lost 2, with 18 bases in between. This CDR3 spans 18 amino acids. Per the germline V gene, CDR1 is LGHNA and CDR2 is YSLEER. The CDR3 reads CASSQDLSEKVFTDTQYF. CDR3 DNA sequence: TGCGCCAGCAGCCAAGACCTCTCGGAAAAGGTGTTCACAGATACGCAGTATTTT.

This clone was observed once. The chain combines TRBV5-4 with TRBJ2-2; weak D call: TRBD1 (6 bases). The CDR3 runs 15 residues. Per germline, CDR1 SGHNT and CDR2 YYREEE (reference sequence). V dropped 4 bases and J dropped 0 bases, with 10 bases sitting between them. CDR3 in amino acids: CASSLDRSNTGELFF. In nucleotides, the CDR3 is TGTGCCAGCAGCCTCGACAGGTCGAACACCGGGGAGCTGTTTTTT.

This chain links TRBV9 with TRBJ2-5, with TRBD1 matching over 8 bases. The trim removed 3 bases at V and 3 bases at J, leaving 13 bases unmatched. CDR1 is SGDLS, CDR2 YYNGEE, per germline. There are 17 residues in the CDR3. The CDR3 nucleotides read TGTGCCAGCAGCGCGACCGCCGGACAGGGACCGGAAGAGACCCAGTACTTC. Protein product: CASSATAGQGPEETQYF.

The chain couples TRBV18 to TRBJ2-5; unclear D gene. Trimming shortened V by 8 bases and J by 5 bases, and 15 bases separated the two germline ends. The CDR3 extends over 13 amino acids. Germline V gene lookup returns CDR1 KGHSH and CDR2 LQKENI. CDR3 sequence reads: CASPFEIVETQYF. The CDR3 nucleotides read TGTGCCAGCCCATTCGAGATTGTGGAGACCCAGTACTTC.

This chain connects TRBV4-3 to TRBJ2-2; TRBD1 agrees at 10 bases. The CDR3 has 17 residues. With V trimmed by 1 base and J by 5 bases, 7 bases remained unmatched. Germline lookup yields CDR1 LGHNA and CDR2 YSLEER. Written as DNA, the CDR3 is TGCGCCAGCAGCCAAGGCCCCGGGACAGGGGTTACCGGGGAGCTGTTTTTT. Translation: CASSQGPGTGVTGELFF.

The chain links TRBV7-9 to TRBJ2-1, with D tentatively TRBD2 (6 bases). V lost 5 bases and J 5 bases, leaving 13 bases between the germline ends. The CDR3 covers 14 residues. Per the germline V gene, CDR1 is SEHNR and CDR2 is FQNEAQ (reference sequence). CDR3 in amino acids: CASSHSGLDNEQFF. Here the CDR3 DNA reads TGTGCCAGCAGCCATAGCGGTTTGGACAATGAGCAGTTCTTC.

The chain carries TRBV13 and TRBJ1-1; D not certain. Trimming took off 5 bases at V and 0 bases at J, with 7 bases between the two ends. The V gene's germline CDR1 is PRHDT and CDR2 FYEKMQ (reference sequence). The CDR3 extends over 13 amino acids. This chain's CDR3 is CASSTGLNTEAFF. The CDR3 nucleotides read TGTGCCAGCAGCACCGGTCTGAACACTGAAGCTTTCTTT. Together with reference TRBV13 and TRBJ1-1, the CDR3 gives the full variable domain: AAGVIQSPRHLIKEKRETATLKCYPIPRHDTVYWYQQGPGQDPQFLISFYEKMQSDKGSIPDRFSAQQFSDYHSELNMSSLELGDSALYFCASSTGLNTEAFFGQGTRLTVV.

DNA for the CDR3: TGTGCCAGCAGCCCAGATCAGGGGGGAACGGGCGGGGAGCTGTTTTTT. Residues: CASSPDQGGTGGELFF. The V call is TRBV7-8, the J call TRBJ2-2; D may be TRBD1 (7 bases). Germline lookup yields CDR1 SGHVS and CDR2 FQNEAQ. The CDR3 extends over 16 amino acids. Trimming took 5 bases from V and 7 from J, leaving 20 bases between them.

The rearrangement joins TRBV7-6 to TRBJ1-2; D is ambiguous. Trimming left V 5 bases short and J 1 base short, with 14 bases between. Germline V CDR1 and CDR2: SGHVS, FNYEAQ. The CDR3 length is 15 residues. CDR3 sequence reads: CASSPRPENNYGYTF. In DNA form, the CDR3 reads TGTGCCAGCAGCCCCCGCCCCGAGAATAACTATGGCTACACCTTC.

The rearrangement joins TRBV7-2 to TRBJ2-3; perhaps TRBD2 as D (7 bases). Germline assignment: CDR1 SGHTA and CDR2 FQGNSA. This CDR3 is built from 15 residues. V dropped 5 bases and J dropped 6 bases, with 18 bases sitting between them. The DNA of the CDR3 is TGTGCCAGCAGCGTAAGGGGGGGGGCGGGGGATACGCAGTATTTT. Encoded protein: CASSVRGGAGDTQYF.

V usage is TRBV27 and J usage is TRBJ2-5, with 11 bases identical to TRBD2. The germline V gene has CDR1 MNHEY and CDR2 SMNVEV (reference sequence). The ends lost 1 base at V and 3 bases at J; junction bases unmatched: 7. The CDR3 sequence is 17 residues long. The CDR3 nucleotides are TGTGCCAGCAGTTTATTTTCGACTAGCGGGAAAGAAGAGACCCAGTACTTC. Its protein product is CASSLFSTSGKEETQYF.

The rearrangement joins TRBV28 to TRBJ1-5; 9 bases fit TRBD1. CDR3 length: 16 residues. The germline V gene has CDR1 MDHEN and CDR2 SYDVKM. The ends lost 2 bases at V and 7 bases at J; junction bases unmatched: 9. As DNA, the CDR3 is TGTGCCAGCAGTTTAAAAATCGGGACAGGGCACCAGCCCCAGCATTTT. Residues: CASSLKIGTGHQPQHF.

V usage is TRBV7-2 and J usage is TRBJ2-3; 8 bases are shared with TRBD2. The V segment lost 8 bases and the J segment 1 base; nucleotides outside the gene matches: 8. Germline loops: CDR1 SGHTA, CDR2 FQGNSA. This CDR3 spans 15 amino acids. As DNA, the CDR3 is TGTGCCAGCGACTCCAGCGGGAGTCGCACAGATACGCAGTATTTT. This encodes CASDSSGSRTDTQYF.

In DNA form, the CDR3 reads TGTGCCAGCAGTTTTCTTTCGACAGGGACCACAGATACGCAGTATTTT. This sequence encodes CASSFLSTGTTDTQYF. This rearrangement joins TRBV27 to TRBJ2-3; TRBD1 aligns across 7 bases. Germline CDR1 reads MNHEY; CDR2 reads SMNVEV (reference sequence). The V gene end was trimmed by 3 bases and the J gene end by 2 bases; junction bases not matched to a gene: 8. CDR3 length: 16 amino acids.

The chain employs TRBV7-9 and TRBJ1-2, with 8 bases matching TRBD1. After removal of 6 bases from V and 4 bases from J, the junction contained 13 bases not matched to a gene. Germline CDR1 SEHNR, CDR2 FQNEAQ (reference sequence). There are 16 residues in the CDR3. The DNA of the CDR3 is TGTGCCAGCAGACCCCAGGGACAGGCTACCTCCTATGGCTACACCTTC. It translates to CASRPQGQATSYGYTF.

The V and J genes are TRBV7-8 and TRBJ2-2, with D maybe TRBD1 (6 bases). V lost 5 bases, J lost 6 bases, and 10 bases lay in between. CDR3 length: 13 residues. Germline V gene sequence: CDR1 SGHVS, CDR2 FQNEAQ. The CDR3 sequence: CASSPGQSGELFF. CDR3 nucleotides: TGTGCCAGCAGCCCCGGACAGTCCGGGGAGCTGTTTTTT.

The V call is TRBV2, the J call TRBJ1-1; TRBD1 agrees at 7 bases. Trimming at V came to 10 bases and at J to 2 bases, leaving 7 bases not matched to a gene. The CDR3 runs 13 residues. Germline CDR1 reads SNHLY; CDR2 reads FYNNEI. This CDR3 is CATTGDINTEAFF. CDR3 DNA: TGTGCCACCACAGGGGACATTAACACTGAAGCTTTCTTT.